The T cell receptor (beta chain) under discussion was sequenced for a study of T-cell reconstitution after alpha-beta-depleted transplantation in children. Study results and caveats: By one year post-transplant, T-cell counts and diversity largely arose from T cells that were newly produced.

Only a few counts were recorded for this clonotype. Its antigen is still unknown. The CDR3 length is 16 residues. V was cut by 11 bases and J by 5 bases, with 26 bases left in between. Molecular barcoding with unique molecular identifiers was used for the TCRbeta library. MiXCR, run by TCRdb on the PCR reads, gives a single entry per CDR3 protein. The sample lists around 300,000 distinct CDR3 sequences, about a quarter occurring once. Sequences were derived from PBMCs, mostly from graft donor cells, sampled 180 days after TCRalphabeta/CD19-depleted stem cell transplant. This clonotype was obtained from a male patient between 10 and 17 years old who had a stem cell transplant for acute lymphoblastic leukemia, so the T cells may come from the graft donor. This chain joins TRBV6-7 and TRBJ2-3; D remains ambiguous. TRBV6-7 is marked as an open reading frame, function uncertain. The CDR3 loop is CARPWKGRNPGDTQYF. The CDR3 bases are TGTGCCCGACCTTGGAAGGGCCGAAACCCAGGAGATACGCAGTATTTT.